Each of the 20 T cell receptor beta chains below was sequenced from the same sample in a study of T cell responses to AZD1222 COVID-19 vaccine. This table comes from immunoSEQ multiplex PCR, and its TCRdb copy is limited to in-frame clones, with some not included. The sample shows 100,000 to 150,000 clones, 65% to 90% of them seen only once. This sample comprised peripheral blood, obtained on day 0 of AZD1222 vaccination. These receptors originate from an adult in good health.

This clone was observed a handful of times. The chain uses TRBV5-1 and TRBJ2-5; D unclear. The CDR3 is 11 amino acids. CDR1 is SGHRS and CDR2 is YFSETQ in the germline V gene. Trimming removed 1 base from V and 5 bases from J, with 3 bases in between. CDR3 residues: CASSLSETQYF. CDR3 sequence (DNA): TGCGCCAGCAGCTTGTCTGAGACCCAGTACTTC.

In DNA form, the CDR3 reads TGTGCCAGCAGCCAACAGTCTGGAAACACCATATATTTT. Translating it yields CASSQQSGNTIYF. The chain employs TRBV3-1 (or the pseudogene TRBV3-2) and TRBJ1-3; D gene ambiguous. The CDR3 is made up of 13 amino acids. The V and J ends lost 2 bases and 1 base respectively, with 3 bases between them. Germline V CDR1 and CDR2: LGHDT, YNNKEL (reference sequence).

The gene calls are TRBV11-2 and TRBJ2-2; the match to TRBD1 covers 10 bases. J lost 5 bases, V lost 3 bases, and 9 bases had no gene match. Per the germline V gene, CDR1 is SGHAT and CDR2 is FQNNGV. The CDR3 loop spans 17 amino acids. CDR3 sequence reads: CASSLKSTGGATGELFF. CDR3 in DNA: TGTGCCAGCAGCTTGAAATCGACAGGGGGCGCAACCGGGGAGCTGTTTTTT.

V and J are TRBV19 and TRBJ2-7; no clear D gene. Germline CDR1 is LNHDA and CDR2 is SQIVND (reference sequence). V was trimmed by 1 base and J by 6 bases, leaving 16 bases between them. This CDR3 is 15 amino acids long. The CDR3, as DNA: TGTGCCAGTAGTATAGGAGGTGTCAGGTCGGCCGAGCAGTACTTC. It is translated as CASSIGGVRSAEQYF.

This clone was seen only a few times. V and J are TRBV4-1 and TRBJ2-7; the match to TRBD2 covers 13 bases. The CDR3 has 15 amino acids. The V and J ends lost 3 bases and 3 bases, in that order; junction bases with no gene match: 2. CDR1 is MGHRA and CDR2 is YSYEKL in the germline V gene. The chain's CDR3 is CASSHGLAGVYEQYF. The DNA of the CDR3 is TGCGCCAGCAGCCACGGACTAGCGGGAGTCTACGAGCAGTACTTC.

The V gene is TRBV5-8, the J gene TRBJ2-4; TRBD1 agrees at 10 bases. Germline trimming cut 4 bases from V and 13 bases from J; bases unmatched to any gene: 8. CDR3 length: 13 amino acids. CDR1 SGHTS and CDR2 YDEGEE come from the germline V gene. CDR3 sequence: CASSHGQGDGQYF. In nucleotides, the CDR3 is TGTGCCAGCAGCCACGGACAGGGGGATGGGCAGTACTTC.

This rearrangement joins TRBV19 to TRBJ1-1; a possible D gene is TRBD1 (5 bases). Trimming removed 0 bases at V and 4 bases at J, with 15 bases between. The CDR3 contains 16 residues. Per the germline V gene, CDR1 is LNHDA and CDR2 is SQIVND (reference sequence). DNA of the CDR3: TGTGCCAGTAGTATAGATCTTGGGGGGAGAGGCACTGAAGCTTTCTTT. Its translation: CASSIDLGGRGTEAFF.

The CDR3 spells CASSFDRENSEAFF. CDR3 in DNA: TGTGCCAGCAGCTTCGACAGGGAAAATTCTGAAGCTTTCTTT. The J gene is TRBJ1-1, the V gene TRBV7-8, with 7 bases matching TRBD1. This CDR3 is built from 14 residues. From germline, CDR1 is SGHVS and CDR2 FQNEAQ. J lost 6 bases, V lost 3 bases, and 7 bases had no gene match.

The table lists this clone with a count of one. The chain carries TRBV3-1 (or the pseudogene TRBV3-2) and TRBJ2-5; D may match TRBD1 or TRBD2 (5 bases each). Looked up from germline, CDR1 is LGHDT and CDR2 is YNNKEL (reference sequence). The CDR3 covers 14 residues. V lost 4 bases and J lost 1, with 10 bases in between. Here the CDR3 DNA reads TGTGCCAGCAGCCGCGCCGGGACCCAAGAGACCCAGTACTTC. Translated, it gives CASSRAGTQETQYF.

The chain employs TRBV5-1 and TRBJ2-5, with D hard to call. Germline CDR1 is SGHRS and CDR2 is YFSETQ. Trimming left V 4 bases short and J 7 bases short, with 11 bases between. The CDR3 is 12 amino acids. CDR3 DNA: TGCGCCAGCAGCGAGACGTTAGGGACCCAGTACTTC. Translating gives CASSETLGTQYF.

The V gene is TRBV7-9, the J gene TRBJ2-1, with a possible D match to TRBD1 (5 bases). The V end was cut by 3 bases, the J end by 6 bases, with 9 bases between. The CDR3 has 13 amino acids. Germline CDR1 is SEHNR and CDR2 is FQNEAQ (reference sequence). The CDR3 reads CASSLGLLNEQFF. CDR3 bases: TGTGCCAGCAGCTTGGGGCTACTCAATGAGCAGTTCTTC.

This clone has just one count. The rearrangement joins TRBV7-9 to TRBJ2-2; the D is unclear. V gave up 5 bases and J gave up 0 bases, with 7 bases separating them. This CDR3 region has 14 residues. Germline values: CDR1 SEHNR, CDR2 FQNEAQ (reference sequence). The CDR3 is CASSDQSNTGELFF. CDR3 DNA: TGTGCCAGCAGCGACCAGTCGAACACCGGGGAGCTGTTTTTT.

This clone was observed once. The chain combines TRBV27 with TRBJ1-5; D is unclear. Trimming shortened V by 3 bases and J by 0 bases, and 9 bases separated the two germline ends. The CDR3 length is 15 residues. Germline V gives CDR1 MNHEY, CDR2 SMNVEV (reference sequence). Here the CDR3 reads CASSFIKNSNQPQHF. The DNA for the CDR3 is TGTGCCAGCAGTTTCATCAAGAATAGCAATCAGCCCCAGCATTTT.

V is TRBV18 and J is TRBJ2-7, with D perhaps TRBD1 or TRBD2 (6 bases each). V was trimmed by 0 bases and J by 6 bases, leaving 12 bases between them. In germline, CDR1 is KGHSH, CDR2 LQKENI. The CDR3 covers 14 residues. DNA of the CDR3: TGTGCCAGCTCACCACCGGGGGGCTTGTTCGAGCAGTACTTC. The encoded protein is CASSPPGGLFEQYF.

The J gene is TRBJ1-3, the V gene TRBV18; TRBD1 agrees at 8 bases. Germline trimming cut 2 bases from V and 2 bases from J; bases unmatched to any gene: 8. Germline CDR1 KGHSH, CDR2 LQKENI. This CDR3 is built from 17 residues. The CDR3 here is CASSPFPGQAAGNTIYF. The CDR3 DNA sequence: TGTGCCAGCTCACCATTTCCGGGACAGGCGGCTGGAAACACCATATATTTT. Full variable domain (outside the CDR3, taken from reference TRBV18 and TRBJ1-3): NAGVMQNPRHLVRRRGQEARLRCSPMKGHSHVYWYRQLPEEGLKFMVYLQKENIIDESGMPKERFSAEFPKEGPSILRIQQVVRGDSAAYFCASSPFPGQAAGNTIYFGEGSWLTVV.

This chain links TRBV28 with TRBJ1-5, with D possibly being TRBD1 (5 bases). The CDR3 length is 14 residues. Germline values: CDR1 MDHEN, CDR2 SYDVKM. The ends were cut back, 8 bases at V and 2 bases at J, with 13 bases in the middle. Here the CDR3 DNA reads TGTGCCAGCCTATGGGGGACGGGCAATCAGCCCCAGCATTTT. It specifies CASLWGTGNQPQHF.

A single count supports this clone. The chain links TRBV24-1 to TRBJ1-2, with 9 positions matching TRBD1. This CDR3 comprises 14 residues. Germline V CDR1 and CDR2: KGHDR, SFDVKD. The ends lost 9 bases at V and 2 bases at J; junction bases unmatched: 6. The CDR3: CATAGDRENYGYTF. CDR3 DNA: TGTGCCACCGCTGGGGACAGGGAGAACTATGGCTACACCTTC.

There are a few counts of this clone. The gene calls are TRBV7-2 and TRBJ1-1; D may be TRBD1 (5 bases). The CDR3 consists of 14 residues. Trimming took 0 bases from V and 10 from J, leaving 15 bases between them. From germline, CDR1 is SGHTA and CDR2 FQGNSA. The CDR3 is CASSLAPDKGRAFF. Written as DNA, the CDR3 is TGTGCCAGCAGCTTAGCGCCGGACAAGGGGAGAGCTTTCTTT.

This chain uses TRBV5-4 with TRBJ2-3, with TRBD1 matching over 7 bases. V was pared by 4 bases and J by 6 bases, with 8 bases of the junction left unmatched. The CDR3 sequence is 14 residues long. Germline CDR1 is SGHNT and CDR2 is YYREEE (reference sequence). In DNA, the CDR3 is TGTGCCAGCAGCAATCAGGGGGTCGGGGATACGCAGTATTTT. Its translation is CASSNQGVGDTQYF.

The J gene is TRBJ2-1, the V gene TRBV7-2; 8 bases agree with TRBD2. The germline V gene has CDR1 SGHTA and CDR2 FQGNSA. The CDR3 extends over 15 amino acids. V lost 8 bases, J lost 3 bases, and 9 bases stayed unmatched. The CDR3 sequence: CASGSSGSIYNEQFF. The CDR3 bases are TGTGCCAGCGGGTCAAGCGGGAGCATCTACAATGAGCAGTTCTTC.